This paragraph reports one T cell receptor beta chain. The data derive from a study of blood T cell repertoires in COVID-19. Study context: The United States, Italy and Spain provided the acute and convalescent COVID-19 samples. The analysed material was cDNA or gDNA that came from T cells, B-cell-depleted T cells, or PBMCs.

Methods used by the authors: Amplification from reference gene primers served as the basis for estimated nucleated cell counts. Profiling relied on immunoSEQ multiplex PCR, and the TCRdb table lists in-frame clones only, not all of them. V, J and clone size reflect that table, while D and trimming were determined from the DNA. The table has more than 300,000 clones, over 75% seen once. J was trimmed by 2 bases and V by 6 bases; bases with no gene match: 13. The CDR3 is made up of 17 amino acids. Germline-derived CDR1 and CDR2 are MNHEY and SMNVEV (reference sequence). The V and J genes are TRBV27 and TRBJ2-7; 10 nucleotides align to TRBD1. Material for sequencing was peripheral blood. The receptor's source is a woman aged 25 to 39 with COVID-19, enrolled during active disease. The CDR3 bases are TGTGCCAGCAGCGGGACAGGGGAGACGGTTAGGACCTACGAGCAGTACTTC. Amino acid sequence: CASSGTGETVRTYEQYF.